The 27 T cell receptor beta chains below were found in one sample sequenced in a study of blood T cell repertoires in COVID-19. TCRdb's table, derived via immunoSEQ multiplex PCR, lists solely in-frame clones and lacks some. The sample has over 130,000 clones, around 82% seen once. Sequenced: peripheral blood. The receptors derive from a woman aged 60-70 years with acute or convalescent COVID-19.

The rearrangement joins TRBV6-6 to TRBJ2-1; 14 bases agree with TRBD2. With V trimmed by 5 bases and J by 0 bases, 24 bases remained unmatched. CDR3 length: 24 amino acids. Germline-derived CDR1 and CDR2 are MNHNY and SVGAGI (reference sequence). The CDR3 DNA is TGTGCCAGCAGTCTCGCCAGGACTAGCGGGAGGCCCTCTCTGGCCCTAAGCTCCTACAATGAGCAGTTCTTC. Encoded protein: CASSLARTSGRPSLALSSYNEQFF.

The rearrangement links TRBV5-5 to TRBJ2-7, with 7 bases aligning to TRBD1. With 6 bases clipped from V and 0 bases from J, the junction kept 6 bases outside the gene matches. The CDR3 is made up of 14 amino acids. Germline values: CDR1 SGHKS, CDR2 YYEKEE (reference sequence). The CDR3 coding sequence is TGTGCCAGCACCCCTAGGACAGGCTCCTACGAGCAGTACTTC. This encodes CASTPRTGSYEQYF.

The DNA for the CDR3 is TGTGCCAGCAGCCAAGGTCTAAGCGGGAGATCCGATGAGCAGTTCTTC. The encoded protein is CASSQGLSGRSDEQFF. This chain connects TRBV3-1 (or the pseudogene TRBV3-2) to TRBJ2-1, with 8 bases aligning to TRBD2. The trim removed 1 base at V and 8 bases at J, leaving 10 bases unmatched. This CDR3 contains 16 residues. CDR1 is LGHDT and CDR2 is YNNKEL in the germline V gene (reference sequence).

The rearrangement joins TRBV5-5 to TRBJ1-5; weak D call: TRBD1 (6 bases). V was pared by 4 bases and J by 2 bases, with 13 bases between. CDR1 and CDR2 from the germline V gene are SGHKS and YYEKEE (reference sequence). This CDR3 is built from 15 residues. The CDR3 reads CASSPQGLGNQPQHF. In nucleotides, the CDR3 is TGTGCCAGCAGCCCACAGGGTCTGGGCAATCAGCCCCAGCATTTT. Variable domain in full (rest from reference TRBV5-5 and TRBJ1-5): DAGVTQSPTHLIKTRGQQVTLRCSPISGHKSVSWYQQVLGQGPQFIFQYYEKEERGRGNFPDRFSARQFPNYSSELNVNALLLGDSALYLCASSPQGLGNQPQHFGDGTRLSIL.

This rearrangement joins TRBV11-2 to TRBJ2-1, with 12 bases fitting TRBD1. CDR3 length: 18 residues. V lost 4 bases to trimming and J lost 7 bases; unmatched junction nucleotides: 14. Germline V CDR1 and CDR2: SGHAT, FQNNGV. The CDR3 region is CASSSNMWRDRGLNEQFF. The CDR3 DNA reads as TGTGCCAGCAGCTCGAATATGTGGCGGGACAGGGGGCTAAATGAGCAGTTCTTC.

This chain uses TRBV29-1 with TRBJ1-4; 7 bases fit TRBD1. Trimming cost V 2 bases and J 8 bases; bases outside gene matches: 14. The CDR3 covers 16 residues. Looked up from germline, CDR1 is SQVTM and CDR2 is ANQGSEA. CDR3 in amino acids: CSVESRQGEAVEKLFF. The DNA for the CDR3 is TGCAGCGTTGAATCGCGCCAGGGGGAGGCGGTCGAAAAACTGTTTTTT.

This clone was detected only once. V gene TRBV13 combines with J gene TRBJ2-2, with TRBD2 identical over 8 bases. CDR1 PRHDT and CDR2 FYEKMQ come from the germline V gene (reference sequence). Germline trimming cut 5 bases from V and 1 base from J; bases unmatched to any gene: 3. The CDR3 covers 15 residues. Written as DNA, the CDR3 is TGTGCCAGCAGCGTTAGCGGGATGAACACCGGGGAGCTGTTTTTT. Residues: CASSVSGMNTGELFF.

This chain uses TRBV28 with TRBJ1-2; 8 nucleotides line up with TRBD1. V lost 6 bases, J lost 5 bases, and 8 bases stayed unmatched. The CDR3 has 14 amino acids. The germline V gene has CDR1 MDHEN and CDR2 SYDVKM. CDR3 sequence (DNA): TGTGCCAGCAGCCAGACAGGGGTTCCGTATGGCTACACCTTC. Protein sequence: CASSQTGVPYGYTF.

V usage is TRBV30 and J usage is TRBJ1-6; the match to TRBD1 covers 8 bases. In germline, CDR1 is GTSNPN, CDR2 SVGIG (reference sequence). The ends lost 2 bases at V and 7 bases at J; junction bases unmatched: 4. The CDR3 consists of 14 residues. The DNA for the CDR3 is TGTGCCTGGAGTTTGCCAGGGGGCAATTCACCCCTCCACTTT. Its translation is CAWSLPGGNSPLHF.

CDR3 residues: CASSKGSGRDNEQFF. For the CDR3, the DNA is TGCGCCAGCAGCAAAGGTAGCGGGAGGGACAATGAGCAGTTCTTC. The chain carries TRBV5-1 and TRBJ2-1, with 11 bases that match TRBD2. Trimming took 4 bases from V and 5 from J; bases not matched to a gene: 5. The CDR3 covers 15 residues. The germline gives CDR1 SGHRS, CDR2 YFSETQ.

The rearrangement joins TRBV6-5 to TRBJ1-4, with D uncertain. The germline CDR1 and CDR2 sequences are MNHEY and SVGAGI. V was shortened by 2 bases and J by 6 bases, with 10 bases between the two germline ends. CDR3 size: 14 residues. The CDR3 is CASSYGVSDEKLFF. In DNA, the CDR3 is TGTGCCAGCAGTTACGGTGTGAGCGATGAAAAACTGTTTTTT.

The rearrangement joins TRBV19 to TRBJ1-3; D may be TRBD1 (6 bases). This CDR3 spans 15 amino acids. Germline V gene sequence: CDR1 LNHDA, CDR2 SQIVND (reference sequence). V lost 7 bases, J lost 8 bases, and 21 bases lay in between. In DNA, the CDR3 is TGTGCCAGTATTGGGGGGGCGCCAAAACGGGACACCATATATTTT. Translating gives CASIGGAPKRDTIYF.

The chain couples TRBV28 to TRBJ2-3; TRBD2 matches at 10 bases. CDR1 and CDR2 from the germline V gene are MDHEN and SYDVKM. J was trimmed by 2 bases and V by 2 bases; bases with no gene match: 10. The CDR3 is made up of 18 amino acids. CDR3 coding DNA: TGTGCCAGCAGTTTAAGGCCGGGAGCGGGAGGGCCCACAGATACGCAGTATTTT. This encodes CASSLRPGAGGPTDTQYF.

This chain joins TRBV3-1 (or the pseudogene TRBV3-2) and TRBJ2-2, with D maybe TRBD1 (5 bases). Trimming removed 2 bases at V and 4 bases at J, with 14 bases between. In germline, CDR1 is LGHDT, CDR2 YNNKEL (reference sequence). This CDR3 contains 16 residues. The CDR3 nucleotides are TGTGCCAGCAGCCAATGGGGCACGTCGGGCACCGGGGAGCTGTTTTTT. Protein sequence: CASSQWGTSGTGELFF.

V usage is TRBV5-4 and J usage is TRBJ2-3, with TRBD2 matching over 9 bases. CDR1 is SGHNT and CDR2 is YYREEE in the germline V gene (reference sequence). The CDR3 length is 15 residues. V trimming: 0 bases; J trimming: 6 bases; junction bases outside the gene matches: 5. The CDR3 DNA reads TGTGCCAGCAGCTTGGCTCGAGCGGGAGGTGATACGCAGTATTTT. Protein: CASSLARAGGDTQYF.

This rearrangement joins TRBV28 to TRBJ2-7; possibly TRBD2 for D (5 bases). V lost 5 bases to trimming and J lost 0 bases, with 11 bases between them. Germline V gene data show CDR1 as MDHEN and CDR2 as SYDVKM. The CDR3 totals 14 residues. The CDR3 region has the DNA TGTGCCAGCAGTCTTCCGGGGAGCTCCTACGAGCAGTACTTC. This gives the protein CASSLPGSSYEQYF.

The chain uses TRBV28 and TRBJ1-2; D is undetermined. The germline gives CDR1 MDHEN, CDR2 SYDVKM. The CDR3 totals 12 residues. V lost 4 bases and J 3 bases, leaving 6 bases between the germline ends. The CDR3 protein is CASSSRDYGYTF. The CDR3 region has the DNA TGTGCCAGCAGTTCCCGGGACTATGGCTACACCTTC.

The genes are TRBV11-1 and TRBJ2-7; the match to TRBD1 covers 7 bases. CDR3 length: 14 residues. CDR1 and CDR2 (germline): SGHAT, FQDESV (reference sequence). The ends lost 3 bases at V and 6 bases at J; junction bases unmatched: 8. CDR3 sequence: CASSFRVAGGEQYF. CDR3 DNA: TGTGCCAGCAGCTTCAGGGTAGCAGGGGGCGAGCAGTACTTC.

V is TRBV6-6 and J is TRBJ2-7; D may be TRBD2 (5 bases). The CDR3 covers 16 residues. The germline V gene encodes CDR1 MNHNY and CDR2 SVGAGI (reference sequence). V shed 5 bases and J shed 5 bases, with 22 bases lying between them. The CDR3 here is CASSSGGLYNPHEQYF. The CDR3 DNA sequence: TGTGCCAGCAGTAGCGGCGGCCTTTACAACCCCCACGAGCAGTACTTC.

The CDR3 loop reads CASSQFQAETQYF. For the CDR3, the DNA is TGTGCCAGCAGCCAATTTCAGGCGGAGACCCAGTACTTC. The J gene is TRBJ2-5, the V gene TRBV3-1 (or the pseudogene TRBV3-2); the D is unclear. Germline V gene data show CDR1 as LGHDT and CDR2 as YNNKEL (reference sequence). V dropped 2 bases and J dropped 5 bases, with 9 bases sitting between them. The CDR3 totals 13 residues.

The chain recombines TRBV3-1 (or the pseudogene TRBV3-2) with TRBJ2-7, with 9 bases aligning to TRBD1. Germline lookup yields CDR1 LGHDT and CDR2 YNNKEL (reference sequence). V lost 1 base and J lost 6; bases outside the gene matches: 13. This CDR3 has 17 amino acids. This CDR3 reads CASSQARTGQGVGEQYF. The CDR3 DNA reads TGTGCCAGCAGCCAAGCTAGGACGGGACAGGGTGTAGGCGAGCAGTACTTC.

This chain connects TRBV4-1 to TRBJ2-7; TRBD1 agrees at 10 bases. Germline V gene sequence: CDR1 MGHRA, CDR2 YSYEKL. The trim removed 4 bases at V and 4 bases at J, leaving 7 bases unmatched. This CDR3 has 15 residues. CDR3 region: CASSLSGQGSYEQYF. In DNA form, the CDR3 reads TGCGCCAGCAGCCTATCGGGACAGGGGTCTTACGAGCAGTACTTC.

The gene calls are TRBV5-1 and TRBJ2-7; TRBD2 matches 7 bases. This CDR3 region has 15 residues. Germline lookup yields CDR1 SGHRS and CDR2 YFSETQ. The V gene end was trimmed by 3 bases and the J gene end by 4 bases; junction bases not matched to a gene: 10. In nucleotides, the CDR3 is TGCGCCAGCAGCTACGGGGCGGGAGTAGGGTACGAGCAGTACTTC. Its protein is CASSYGAGVGYEQYF.

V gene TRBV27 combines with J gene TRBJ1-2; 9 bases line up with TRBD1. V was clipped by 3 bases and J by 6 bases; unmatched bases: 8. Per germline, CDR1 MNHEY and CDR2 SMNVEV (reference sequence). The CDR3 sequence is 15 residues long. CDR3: CASSLGTGFTDGYTF. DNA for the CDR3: TGTGCCAGCAGTTTGGGGACAGGGTTTACGGATGGCTACACCTTC.

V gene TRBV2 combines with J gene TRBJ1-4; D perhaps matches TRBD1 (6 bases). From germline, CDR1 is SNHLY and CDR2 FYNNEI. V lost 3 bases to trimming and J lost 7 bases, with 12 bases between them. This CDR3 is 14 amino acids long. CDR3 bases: TGTGCCAGCAGTGACAGGGGCATAGGTGAAAAACTGTTTTTT. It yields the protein CASSDRGIGEKLFF.

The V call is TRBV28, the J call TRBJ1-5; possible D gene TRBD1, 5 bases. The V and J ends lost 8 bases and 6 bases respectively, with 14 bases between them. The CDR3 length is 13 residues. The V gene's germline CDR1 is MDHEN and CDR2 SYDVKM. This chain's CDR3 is CASVTVVGQPQHF. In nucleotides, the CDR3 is TGTGCCAGCGTGACAGTAGTAGGTCAGCCCCAGCATTTT.

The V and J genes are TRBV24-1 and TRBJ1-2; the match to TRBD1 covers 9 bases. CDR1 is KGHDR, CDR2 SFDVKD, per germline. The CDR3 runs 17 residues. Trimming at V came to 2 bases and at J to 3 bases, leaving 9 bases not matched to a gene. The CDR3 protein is CATSDSDRGILHYGYTF. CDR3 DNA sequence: TGTGCCACCAGTGATTCCGACAGGGGGATCCTTCACTATGGCTACACCTTC.